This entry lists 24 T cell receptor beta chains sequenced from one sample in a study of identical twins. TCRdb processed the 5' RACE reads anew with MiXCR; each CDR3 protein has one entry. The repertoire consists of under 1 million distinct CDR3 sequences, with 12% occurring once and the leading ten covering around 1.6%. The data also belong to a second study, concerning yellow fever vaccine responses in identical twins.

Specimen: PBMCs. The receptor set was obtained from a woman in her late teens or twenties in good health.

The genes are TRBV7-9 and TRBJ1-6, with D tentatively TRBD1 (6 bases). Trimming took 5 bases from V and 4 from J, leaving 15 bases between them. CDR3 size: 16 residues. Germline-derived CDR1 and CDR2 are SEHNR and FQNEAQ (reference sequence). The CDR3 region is CASSTHGQTYNSPLHF. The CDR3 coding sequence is TGTGCCAGCAGCACACACGGACAGACTTATAATTCACCCCTCCACTTT.

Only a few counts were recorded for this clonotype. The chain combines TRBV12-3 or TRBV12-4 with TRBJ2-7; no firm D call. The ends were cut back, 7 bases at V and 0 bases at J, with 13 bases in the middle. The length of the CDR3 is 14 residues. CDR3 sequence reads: CASKNSLSSYEQYF. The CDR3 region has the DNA TGTGCCAGCAAAAACAGCCTTTCCTCCTACGAGCAGTACTTC.

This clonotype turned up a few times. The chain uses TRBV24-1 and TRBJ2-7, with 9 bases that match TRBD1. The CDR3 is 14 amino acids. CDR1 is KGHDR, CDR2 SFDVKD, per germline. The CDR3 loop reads CAPRAWDRAYEQYV. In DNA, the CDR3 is TGTGCCCCCAGAGCGTGGGACAGGGCCTACGAGCAGTACGTC.

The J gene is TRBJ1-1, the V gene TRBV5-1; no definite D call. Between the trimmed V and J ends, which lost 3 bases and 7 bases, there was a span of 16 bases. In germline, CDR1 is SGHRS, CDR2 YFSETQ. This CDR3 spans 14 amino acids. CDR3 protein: CASSWRDGAVEAFF. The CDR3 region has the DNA TGCGCCAGCAGCTGGAGAGATGGAGCCGTTGAAGCTTTCTTT. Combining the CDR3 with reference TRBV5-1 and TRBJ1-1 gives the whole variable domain KAGVTQTPRYLIKTRGQQVTLSCSPISGHRSVSWYQQTPGQGLQFLFEYFSETQRNKGNFPGRFSGRQFSNSRSEMNVSTLELGDSALYLCASSWRDGAVEAFFGQGTRLTVV.

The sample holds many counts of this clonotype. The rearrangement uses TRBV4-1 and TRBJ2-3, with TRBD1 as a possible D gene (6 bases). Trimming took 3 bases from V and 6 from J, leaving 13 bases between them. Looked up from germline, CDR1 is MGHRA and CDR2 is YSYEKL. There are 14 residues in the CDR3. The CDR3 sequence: CASSHGQIKDTQYF. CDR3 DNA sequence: TGCGCCAGCAGCCATGGACAGATCAAGGATACGCAGTATTTT.

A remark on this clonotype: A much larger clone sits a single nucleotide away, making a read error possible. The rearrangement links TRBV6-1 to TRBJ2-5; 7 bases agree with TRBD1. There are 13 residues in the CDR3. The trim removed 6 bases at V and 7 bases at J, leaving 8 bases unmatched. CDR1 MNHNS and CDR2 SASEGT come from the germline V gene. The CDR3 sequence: CASSQTGEGTQYF. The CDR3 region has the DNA TGTGCCAGCAGCCAAACAGGGGAAGGGACCCAGTACTTC.

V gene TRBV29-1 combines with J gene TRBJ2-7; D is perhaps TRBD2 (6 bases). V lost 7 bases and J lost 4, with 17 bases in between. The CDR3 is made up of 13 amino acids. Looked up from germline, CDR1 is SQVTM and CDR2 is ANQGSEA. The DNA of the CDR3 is TGCAGCGCCCGAATGGGGGGAGGTTACGAGCAGTACTTC. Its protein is CSARMGGGYEQYF.

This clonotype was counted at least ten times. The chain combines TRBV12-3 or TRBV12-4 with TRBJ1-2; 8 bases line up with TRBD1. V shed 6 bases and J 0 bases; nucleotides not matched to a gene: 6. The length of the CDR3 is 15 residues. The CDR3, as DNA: TGTGCCAGCAGCCTAGGGGACAGGACTAACTATGGCTACACCTTC. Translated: CASSLGDRTNYGYTF.

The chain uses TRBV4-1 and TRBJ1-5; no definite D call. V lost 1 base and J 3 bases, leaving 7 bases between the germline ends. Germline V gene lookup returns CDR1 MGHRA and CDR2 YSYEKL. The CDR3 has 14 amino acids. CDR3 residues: CASSQGGNNQPQHF. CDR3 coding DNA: TGCGCCAGCAGCCAAGGCGGCAACAATCAGCCCCAGCATTTT.

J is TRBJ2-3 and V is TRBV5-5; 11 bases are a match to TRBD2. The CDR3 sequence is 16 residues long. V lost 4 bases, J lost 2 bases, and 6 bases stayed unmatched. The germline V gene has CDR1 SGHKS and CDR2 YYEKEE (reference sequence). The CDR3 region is CASSPGLADNTDTQYF. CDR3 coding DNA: TGTGCCAGCAGCCCGGGACTAGCGGACAACACAGATACGCAGTATTTT.

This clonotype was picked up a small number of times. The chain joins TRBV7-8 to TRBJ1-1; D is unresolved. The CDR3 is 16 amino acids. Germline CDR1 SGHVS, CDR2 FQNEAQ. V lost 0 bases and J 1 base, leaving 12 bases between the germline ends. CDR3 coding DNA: TGTGCCAGCAGCTTAGCATGGCACGTTGGGAACACTGAAGCTTTCTTT. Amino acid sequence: CASSLAWHVGNTEAFF.

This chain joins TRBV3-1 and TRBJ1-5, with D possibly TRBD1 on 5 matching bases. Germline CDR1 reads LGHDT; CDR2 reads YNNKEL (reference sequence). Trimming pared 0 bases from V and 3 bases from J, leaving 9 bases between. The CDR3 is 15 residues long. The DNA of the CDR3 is TGTGCCAGCAGCCAAGAGGGACTACTCAATCAGCCCCAGCATTTT. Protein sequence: CASSQEGLLNQPQHF. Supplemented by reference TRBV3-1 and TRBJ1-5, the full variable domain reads DTAVSQTPKYLVTQMGNDKSIKCEQNLGHDTMYWYKQDSKKFLKIMFSYNNKELIINETVPNRFSPKSPDKAHLNLHINSLELGDSAVYFCASSQEGLLNQPQHFGDGTRLSIL.

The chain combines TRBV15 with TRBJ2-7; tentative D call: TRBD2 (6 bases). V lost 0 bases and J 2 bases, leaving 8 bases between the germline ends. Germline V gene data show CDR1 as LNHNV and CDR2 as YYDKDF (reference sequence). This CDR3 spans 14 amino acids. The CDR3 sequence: CATSRERGAYEQYV. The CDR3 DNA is TGTGCCACCAGCAGAGAGCGGGGAGCCTACGAGCAGTACGTC.

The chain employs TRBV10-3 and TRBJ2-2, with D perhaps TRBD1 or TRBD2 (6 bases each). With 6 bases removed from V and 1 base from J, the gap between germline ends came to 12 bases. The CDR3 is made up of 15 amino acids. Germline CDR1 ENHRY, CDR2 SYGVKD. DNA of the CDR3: TGTGCCATCAGGCGGGACACCCAGAACACCGGGGAGCTGTTTTTT. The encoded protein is CAIRRDTQNTGELFF.

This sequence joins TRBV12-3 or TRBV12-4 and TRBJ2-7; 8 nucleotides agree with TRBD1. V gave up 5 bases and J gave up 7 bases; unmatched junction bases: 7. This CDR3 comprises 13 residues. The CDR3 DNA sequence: TGTGCCAGCAGTATAACAGGGGGTGGGGAGCAGTACGTC. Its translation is CASSITGGGEQYV.

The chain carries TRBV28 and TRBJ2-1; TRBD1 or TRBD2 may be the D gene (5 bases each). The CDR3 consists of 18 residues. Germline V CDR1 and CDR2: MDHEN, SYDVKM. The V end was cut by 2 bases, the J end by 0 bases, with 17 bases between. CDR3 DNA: TGTGCCAGCAGTTTAATATTCGGGTCGAGGGGCTCCTACAATGAGCAGTTCTTC. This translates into CASSLIFGSRGSYNEQFF.

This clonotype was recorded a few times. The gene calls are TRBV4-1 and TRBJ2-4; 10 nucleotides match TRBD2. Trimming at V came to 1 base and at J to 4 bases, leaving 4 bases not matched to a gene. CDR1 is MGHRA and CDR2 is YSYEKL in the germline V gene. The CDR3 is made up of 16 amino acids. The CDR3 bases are TGCGCCAGCAGCCAAGTGGTAGCGGGGGGAAAAAACATTCAGTACTTC. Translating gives CASSQVVAGGKNIQYF.

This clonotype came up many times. The CDR3 loop reads CSANSGLRYEQYF. The CDR3 coding sequence is TGCAGTGCCAATAGCGGACTTCGCTACGAGCAGTACTTC. V usage is TRBV20-1 and J usage is TRBJ2-7; possibly TRBD2 for D (6 bases). CDR1 is DFQATT, CDR2 SNEGSKA, per germline (reference sequence). V gave up 6 bases and J gave up 3 bases, with 15 bases separating them. The CDR3 totals 13 residues.

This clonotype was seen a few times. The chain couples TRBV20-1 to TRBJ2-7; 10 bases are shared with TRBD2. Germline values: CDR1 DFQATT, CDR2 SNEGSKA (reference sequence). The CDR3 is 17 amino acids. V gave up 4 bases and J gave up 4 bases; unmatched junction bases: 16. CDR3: CSATRTSGGCILYEQYV. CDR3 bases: TGCAGTGCTACTCGGACTAGCGGCGGCTGTATTCTTTACGAGCAGTACGTC.

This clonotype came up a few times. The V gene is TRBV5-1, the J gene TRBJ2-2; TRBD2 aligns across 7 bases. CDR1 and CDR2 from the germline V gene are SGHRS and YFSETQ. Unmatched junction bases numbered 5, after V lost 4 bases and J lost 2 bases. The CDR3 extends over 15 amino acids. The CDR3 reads CASSQAGTNTGELFF. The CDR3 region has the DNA TGCGCCAGCAGCCAAGCGGGAACCAACACCGGGGAGCTGTTTTTT.

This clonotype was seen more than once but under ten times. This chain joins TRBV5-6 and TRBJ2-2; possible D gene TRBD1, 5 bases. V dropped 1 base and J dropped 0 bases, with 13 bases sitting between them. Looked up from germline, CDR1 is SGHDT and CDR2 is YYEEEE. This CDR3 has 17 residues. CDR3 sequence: CASSLIGHLTNTGELFF. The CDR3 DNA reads TGTGCCAGCAGCTTGATAGGACACCTAACGAACACCGGGGAGCTGTTTTTT.

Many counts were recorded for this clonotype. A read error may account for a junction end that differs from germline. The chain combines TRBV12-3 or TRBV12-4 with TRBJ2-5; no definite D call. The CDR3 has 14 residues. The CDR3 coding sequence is TGCGCCAGCAGCTTGGTTGGGATCCAAGAGACCCAGTACTTC. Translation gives CASSLVGIQETQYF.

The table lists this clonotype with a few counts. The CDR3 region has the DNA TGTGCCAGCAGTCTCTGGGGGGCGGCAAACACAGATACGCAGTATTTT. This translates into CASSLWGAANTDTQYF. The J gene is TRBJ2-3, the V gene TRBV27; tentatively, D is TRBD1 or TRBD2 (6 bases each). Germline V gives CDR1 MNHEY, CDR2 SMNVEV (reference sequence). The CDR3 consists of 16 residues. V was shortened by 5 bases and J by 2 bases, with 17 bases between the two germline ends.

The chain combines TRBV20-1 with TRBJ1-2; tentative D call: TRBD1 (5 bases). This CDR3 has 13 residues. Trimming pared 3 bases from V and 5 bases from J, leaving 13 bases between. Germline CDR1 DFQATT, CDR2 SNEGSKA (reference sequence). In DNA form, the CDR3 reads TGCAGTGCTAGTCCCAGCGGGGCTTATGGCTACACCTTC. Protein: CSASPSGAYGYTF.